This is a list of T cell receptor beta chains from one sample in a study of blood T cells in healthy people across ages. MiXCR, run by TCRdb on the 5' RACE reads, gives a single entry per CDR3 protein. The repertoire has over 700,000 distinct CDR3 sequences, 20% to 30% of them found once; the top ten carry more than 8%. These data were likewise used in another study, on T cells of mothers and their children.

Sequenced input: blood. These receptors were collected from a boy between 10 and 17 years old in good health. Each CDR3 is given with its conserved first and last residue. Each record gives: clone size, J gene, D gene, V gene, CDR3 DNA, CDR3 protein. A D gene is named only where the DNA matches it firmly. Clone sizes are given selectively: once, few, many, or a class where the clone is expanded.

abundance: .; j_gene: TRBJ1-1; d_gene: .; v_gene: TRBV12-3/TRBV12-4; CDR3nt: TGTGCCAGCAGTTCAGCAAGAATGAACACTGAAGCTTTCTTT; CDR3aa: CASSSARMNTEAFF
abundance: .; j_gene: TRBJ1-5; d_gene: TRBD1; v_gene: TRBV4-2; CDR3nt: TGTGCCAGCAGCCAGGCCCCTGACAGGGCTGGGGGCAATCAGCCCCAGCATTTT; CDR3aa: CASSQAPDRAGGNQPQHF
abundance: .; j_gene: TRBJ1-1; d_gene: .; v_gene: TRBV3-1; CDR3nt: TGTGCCAGCAGCCAAGATAGAAGGGGCTGGTCTGAAGCTTTCTTT; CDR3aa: CASSQDRRGWSEAFF
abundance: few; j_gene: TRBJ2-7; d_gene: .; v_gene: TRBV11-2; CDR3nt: TGTGCCAGCAGCTTAACTTTTAGTGATCCTTCCTACGAGCAGTACTTC; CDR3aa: CASSLTFSDPSYEQYF
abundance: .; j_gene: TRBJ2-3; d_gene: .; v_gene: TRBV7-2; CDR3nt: TGTGCCAGCGGCCAGCGCCTCACAGATACGCAGTATTTT; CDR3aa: CASGQRLTDTQYF
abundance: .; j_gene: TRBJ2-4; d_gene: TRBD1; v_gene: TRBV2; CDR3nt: TGTGCCAGCAGTGAAGCACAGGGGCTGGCCAAAAACATTCAGTACTTC; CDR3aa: CASSEAQGLAKNIQYF
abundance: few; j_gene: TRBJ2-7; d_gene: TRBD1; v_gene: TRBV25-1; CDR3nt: TGTGCCAGCACCATGACAGGGTTAAGGTCCTACGAGCAGTACTTC; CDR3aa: CASTMTGLRSYEQYF
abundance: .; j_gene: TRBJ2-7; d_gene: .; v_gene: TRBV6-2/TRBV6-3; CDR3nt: TGTGCCAGCAGTTACGGGACCAAGGGCACCCACGAGCAGTACTTC; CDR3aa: CASSYGTKGTHEQYF
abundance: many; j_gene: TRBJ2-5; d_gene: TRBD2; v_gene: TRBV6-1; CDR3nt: TGTGCCAGCAACCGGGGGGTCAACCAAGAGACCCAGTACTTC; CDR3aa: CASNRGVNQETQYF
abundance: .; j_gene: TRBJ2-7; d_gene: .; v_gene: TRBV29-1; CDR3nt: TGCAGCGTCAGGGGAGCGGGACAGTCCTACGAGCAGTACTTC; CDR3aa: CSVRGAGQSYEQYF
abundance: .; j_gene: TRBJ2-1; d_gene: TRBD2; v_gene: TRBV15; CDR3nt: TGTGCCACCAGCAGGTTAGGACTAGATTCCTACAATGAGCAGTTCTTC; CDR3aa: CATSRLGLDSYNEQFF
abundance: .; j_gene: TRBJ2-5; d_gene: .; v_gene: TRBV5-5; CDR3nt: TGTGCCAGCGGAGCAGGGGACCAAGAGACCCAGTACTTC; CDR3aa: CASGAGDQETQYF
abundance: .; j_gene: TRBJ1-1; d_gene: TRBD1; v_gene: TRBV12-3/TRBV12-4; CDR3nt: TGTGCCAGCAGTGCGGGACAGGGTTTGACTGAAGCTCTCTTT; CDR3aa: CASSAGQGLTEALF
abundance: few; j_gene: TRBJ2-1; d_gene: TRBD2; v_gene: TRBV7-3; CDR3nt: TGTGCCAGCAGCTCCGTTAGCGGGAAAGTGGGTGAGCAGTTCTTC; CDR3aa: CASSSVSGKVGEQFF
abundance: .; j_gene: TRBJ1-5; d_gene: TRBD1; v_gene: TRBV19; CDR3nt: TGTGCCAGTAGTGGTGAGGACAGGGATAGCAATCAGCCCCAGCATTTT; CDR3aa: CASSGEDRDSNQPQHF
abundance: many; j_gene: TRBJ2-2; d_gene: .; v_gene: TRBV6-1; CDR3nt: TGTGCCAGCGCATTATACACCGGGGAGCTGTTTTTT; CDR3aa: CASALYTGELFF
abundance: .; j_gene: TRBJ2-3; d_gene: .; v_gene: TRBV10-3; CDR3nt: TGTGCCATCAGTGACCCAGGGTCCACAGATACGCAGTATTTT; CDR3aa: CAISDPGSTDTQYF
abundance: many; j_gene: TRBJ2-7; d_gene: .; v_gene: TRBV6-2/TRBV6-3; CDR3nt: TGTGCCAGCAGTTACTCTACCGACTCCTACGAGCAGTACTTC; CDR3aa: CASSYSTDSYEQYF
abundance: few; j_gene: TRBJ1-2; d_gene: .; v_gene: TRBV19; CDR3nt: TGTGCCAGTAGTATACAGGCAAGGCATGGCTACACCTTC; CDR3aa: CASSIQARHGYTF
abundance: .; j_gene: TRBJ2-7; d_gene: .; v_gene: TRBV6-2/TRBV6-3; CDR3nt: TGTGCCAGCTCTTGGCCGGGGCCCTCCCGCGAGCAGTACTTC; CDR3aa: CASSWPGPSREQYF
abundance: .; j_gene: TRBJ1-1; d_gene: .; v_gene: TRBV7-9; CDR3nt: TGTGCCAGCAGACGTCGTGAACAGGGATCCACTGAAGCTTTCTTT; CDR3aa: CASRRREQGSTEAFF
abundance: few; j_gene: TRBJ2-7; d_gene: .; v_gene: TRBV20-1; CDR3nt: TGCAGTGCTCCTCAGGGAGCCTTCTCCTACGAGCAGTACTTC; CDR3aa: CSAPQGAFSYEQYF
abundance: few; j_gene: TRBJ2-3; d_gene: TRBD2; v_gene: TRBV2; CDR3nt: TGTGCCAGCAAGGCGGGGGGCGCAGATACGCAGTATTTT; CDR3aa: CASKAGGADTQYF
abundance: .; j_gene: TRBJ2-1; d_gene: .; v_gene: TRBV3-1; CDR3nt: TGTGCCAGCAGCCAAGATGGGGGGCAGGACTACAATGAGCAGTTCTTC; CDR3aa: CASSQDGGQDYNEQFF
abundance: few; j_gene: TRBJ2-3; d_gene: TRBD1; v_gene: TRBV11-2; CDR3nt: TGTGCCAGCAGCTCCGATAAGGACAGGTACCAGGCGGGAGATACGCAGTATTTT; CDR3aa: CASSSDKDRYQAGDTQYF
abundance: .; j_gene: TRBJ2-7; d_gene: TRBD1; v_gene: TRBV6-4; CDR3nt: TGTGCCAGCAGTGACTCGAGGAACAGGGGTTCCGAGCAGTACTTC; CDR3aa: CASSDSRNRGSEQYF
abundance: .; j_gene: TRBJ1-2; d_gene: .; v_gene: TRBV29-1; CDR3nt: TGCAGCGTACCCGGGGCAGTATATGGCTACACCTTC; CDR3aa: CSVPGAVYGYTF
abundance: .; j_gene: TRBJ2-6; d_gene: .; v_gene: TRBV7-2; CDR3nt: TGTGCCAGCAGCTTAGATTGGGTGGCTGGGGCCAACGTCCTGACTTTC; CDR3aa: CASSLDWVAGANVLTF
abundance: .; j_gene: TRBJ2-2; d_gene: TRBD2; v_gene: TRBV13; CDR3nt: TGTGCCAGCAGCTTTGGGACTAGCGGGACCGGGGAGCTGTTTTTT; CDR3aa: CASSFGTSGTGELFF
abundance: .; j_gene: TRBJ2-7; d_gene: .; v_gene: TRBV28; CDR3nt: TGTGCCTGCACCAGGGGCGGGAGCGGCGAGCAGTACTTC; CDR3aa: CACTRGGSGEQYF
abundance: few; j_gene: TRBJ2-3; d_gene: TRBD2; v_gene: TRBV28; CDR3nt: TGTGCCAGCAGTCCAGTCATAGCGGGAGGTGGAGATACGCAGTATTTT; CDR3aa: CASSPVIAGGGDTQYF
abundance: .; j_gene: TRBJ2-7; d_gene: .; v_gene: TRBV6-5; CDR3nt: TGTGCCAGCAGTTACAGGGGAGACTACGAGCAGTACTTC; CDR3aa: CASSYRGDYEQYF
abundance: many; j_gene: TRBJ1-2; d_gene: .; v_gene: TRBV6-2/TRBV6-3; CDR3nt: TGTGCCAGCAGTCGGGGGCCCAACTATGGCTACACCTTC; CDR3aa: CASSRGPNYGYTF
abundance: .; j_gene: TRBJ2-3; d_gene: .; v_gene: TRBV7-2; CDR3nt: TGTGCCAGCAGCTTAAAAAGAGATACGCAGTATTTT; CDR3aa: CASSLKRDTQYF
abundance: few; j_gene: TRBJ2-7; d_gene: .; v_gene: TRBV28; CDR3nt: TGTGCCAGCAGAGCAGGCGGCGGACCAGCCTACGAGCAGTACTTC; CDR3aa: CASRAGGGPAYEQYF
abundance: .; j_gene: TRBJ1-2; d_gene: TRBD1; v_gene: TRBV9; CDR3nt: TGTGCCAGCAGCTCTCGTGGGACAGGAAACTATGGCTACACCTTC; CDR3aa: CASSSRGTGNYGYTF
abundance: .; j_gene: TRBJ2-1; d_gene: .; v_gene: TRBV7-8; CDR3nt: TGTGCCAGCAGCCTCCGGGAATCCGGTTACAATGAGCAGTTCTTC; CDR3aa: CASSLRESGYNEQFF
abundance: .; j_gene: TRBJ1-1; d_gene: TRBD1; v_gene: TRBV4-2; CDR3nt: TGTGCCAGCAGCCACTCCGCCGGACAGGGAATCACTGAAGCTTTCTTT; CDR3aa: CASSHSAGQGITEAFF
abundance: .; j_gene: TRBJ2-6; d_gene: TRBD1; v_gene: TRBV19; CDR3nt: TGTGCCAGTATCCGGGACAGGGTTGGCGGTGGGGCCAACGTCCTGACTTTC; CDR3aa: CASIRDRVGGGANVLTF
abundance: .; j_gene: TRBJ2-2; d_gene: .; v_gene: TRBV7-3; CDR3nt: TGTGCCAGCAGCCTCCCTCCATTGGGGAGTCGACCCGGGGAGCTGTTTTTT; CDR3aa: CASSLPPLGSRPGELFF
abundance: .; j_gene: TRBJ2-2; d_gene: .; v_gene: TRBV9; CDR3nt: TGTGCCGGCAGCGTCGGCACCGGGGAGCTGTTTTTT; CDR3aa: CAGSVGTGELFF